The TCR beta chain described here comes from a study of cytomegalovirus exposure and HLA in healthy donors. Vbeta (60) and Jbeta (13) primers were used in the PCR. Here immunoSEQ multiplex PCR was the method, and the copy in TCRdb shows in-frame clones only, minus some. This sample has 150,000 to 180,000 clones; approximately 74% occur once, and the top ten carry over 2.5%. This CDR3 contains 15 residues. V shed 4 bases and J 0 bases; nucleotides not matched to a gene: 6. The V gene's germline CDR1 is LGHNA and CDR2 YSLEER. Points from the study as a whole: Reportedly, TCR beta sequences accurately predicted HLA-A and HLA-B alleles in most subjects.

A remark on this clone: The antigen is undetermined.

The J gene is TRBJ2-7, the V gene TRBV4-3, with TRBD2 identical over 7 bases. Source material: PBMCs. This clonotype was sampled from a man between 18 and 35 years old in good health and CMV-seronegative. The CDR3: CASSPWRGSSYEQYF. CDR3 DNA sequence: TGCGCCAGCAGCCCATGGCGGGGGAGCTCCTACGAGCAGTACTTC.